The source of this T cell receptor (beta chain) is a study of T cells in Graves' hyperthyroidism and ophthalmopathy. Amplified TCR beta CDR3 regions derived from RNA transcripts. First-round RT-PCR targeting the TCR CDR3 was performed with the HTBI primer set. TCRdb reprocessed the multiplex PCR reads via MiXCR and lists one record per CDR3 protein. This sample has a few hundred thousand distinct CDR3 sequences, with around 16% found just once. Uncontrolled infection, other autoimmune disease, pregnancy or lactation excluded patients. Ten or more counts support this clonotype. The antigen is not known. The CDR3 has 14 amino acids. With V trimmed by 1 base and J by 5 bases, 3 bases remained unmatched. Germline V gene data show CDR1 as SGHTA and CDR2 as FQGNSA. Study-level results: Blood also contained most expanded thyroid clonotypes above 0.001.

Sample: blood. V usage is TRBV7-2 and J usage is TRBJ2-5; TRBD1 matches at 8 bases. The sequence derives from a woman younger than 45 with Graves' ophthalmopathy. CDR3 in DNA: TGTGCCAGCAGCTTAGGCAGGGACAGGGAGACCCAGTACTTC. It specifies CASSLGRDRETQYF.